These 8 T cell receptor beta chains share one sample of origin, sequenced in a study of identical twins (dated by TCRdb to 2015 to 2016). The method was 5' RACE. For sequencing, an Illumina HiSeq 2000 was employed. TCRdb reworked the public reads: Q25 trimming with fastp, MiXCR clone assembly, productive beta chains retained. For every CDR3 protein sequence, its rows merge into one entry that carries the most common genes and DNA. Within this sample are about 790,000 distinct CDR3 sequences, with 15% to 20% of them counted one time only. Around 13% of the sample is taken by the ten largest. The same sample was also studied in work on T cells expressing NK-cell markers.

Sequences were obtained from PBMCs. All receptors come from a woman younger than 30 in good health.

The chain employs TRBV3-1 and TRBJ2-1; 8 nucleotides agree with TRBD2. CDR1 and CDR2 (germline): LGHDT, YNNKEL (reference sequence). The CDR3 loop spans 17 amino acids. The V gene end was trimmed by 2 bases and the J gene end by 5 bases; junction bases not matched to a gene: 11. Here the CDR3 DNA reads TGTGCCAGCAGCCAATACCTAACACTAGCGGAAGACAATGAGCAGTTCTTC. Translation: CASSQYLTLAEDNEQFF.

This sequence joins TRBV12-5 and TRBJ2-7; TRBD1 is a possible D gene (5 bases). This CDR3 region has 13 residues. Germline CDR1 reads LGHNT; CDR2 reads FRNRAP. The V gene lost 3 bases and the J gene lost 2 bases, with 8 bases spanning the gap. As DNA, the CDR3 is TGTGCTAGTGGTTTTTCAGGGACCTACGAGCAGTACTTC. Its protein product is CASGFSGTYEQYF.

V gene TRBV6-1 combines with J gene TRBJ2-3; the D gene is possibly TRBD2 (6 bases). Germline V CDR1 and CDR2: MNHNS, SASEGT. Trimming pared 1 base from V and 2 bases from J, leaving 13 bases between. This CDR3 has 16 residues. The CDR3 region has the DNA TGTGCCAGCAGTGAAGGGGAGGACGGAAACACAGATACGCAGTATTTT. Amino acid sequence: CASSEGEDGNTDTQYF.

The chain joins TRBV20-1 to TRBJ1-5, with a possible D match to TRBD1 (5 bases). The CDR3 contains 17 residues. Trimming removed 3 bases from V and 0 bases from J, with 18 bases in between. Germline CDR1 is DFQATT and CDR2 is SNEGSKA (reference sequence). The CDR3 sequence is CSASVAGALYSNQPQHF. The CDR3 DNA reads TGCAGTGCTAGTGTAGCCGGGGCGCTTTATAGCAATCAGCCCCAGCATTTT.

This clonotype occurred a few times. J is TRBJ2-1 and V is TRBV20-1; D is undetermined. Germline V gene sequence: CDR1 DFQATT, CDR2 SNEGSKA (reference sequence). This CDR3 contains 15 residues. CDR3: CSTETTESSYNEQFF. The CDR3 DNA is TGCAGCACGGAGACAACGGAAAGCTCCTACAATGAGCAGTTCTTC.

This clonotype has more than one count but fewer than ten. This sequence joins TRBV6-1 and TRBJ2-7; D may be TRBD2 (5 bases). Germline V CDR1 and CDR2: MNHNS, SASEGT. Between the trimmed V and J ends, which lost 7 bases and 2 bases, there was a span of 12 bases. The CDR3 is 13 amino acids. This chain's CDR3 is CASKRGLAYEQYF. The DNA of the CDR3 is TGTGCCAGCAAAAGAGGACTGGCCTACGAGCAGTACTTC.

CDR3 bases: TGTGCCACCCGCATCCGGGACAGGGTATACGAGCAGTACTTC. It encodes CATRIRDRVYEQYF. The genes are TRBV28 and TRBJ2-7, with TRBD1 matching over 9 bases. The CDR3 contains 14 residues. Germline values: CDR1 MDHEN, CDR2 SYDVKM. The J segment lost 4 bases and the V segment lost 10 bases, leaving 11 bases of the junction unmatched. The full variable domain, in which reference TRBV28 and TRBJ2-7 provide the parts outside the CDR3, is DVKVTQSSRYLVKRTGEKVFLECVQDMDHENMFWYRQDPGLGLRLIYFSYDVKMKEKGDIPEGYSVSREKKERFSLILESASTNQTSMYLCATRIRDRVYEQYFGPGTRLTVT.

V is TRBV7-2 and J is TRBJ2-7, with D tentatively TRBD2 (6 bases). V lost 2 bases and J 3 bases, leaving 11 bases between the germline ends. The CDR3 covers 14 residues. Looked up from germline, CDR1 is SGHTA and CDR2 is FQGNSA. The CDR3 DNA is TGTGCCAGCAGCTTAACCGGGAGTCGCTACGAGCAGTACTTC. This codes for CASSLTGSRYEQYF.